This is a list of T cell receptor beta chains from one sample in a study of CXCR3-negative and CXCR3-positive naive CD8 T cells. TCRdb reworked the 5' RACE reads into one entry per CDR3 protein, no DNA. The sample's table shows more than 100,000 distinct CDR3 sequences. Sequencing input: naive CXCR3+ CD8+ T cells from blood. The receptors come from a human donor in good health. Some clones in this sample may be carry-over from other donors' samples. The CDR3 runs from the conserved cysteine through the conserved F or W.

CDR3: CASSWPQEYQETQYF
V: TRBV28
length: 15
J: TRBJ2-5

CDR3: CASSSTGTGGDTQYF
V: TRBV27
length: 15
J: TRBJ2-3

CDR3: CASSPGTAYNEQFF
V: TRBV9
length: 14
J: TRBJ2-1

CDR3: CASTPVEADNEQFF
V: TRBV4-2
length: 14
J: TRBJ2-1

CDR3: CASSQGRGADSPLHF
V: TRBV4-3
length: 15
J: TRBJ1-6

CDR3: CASSPPRAGFEGNTIYF
V: TRBV5-1
length: 17
J: TRBJ1-3

CDR3: CSAAGAAYEQYF
V: TRBV20-1
length: 12
J: TRBJ2-7

CDR3: CASSHGQGASNFEAFF
V: TRBV5-1
length: 16
J: TRBJ1-1

CDR3: CASSGGSDEQFF
V: TRBV25-1
length: 12
J: TRBJ2-1

CDR3: CATSRTSGRAWDEQFF
V: TRBV15
length: 16
J: TRBJ2-1

CDR3: CASSKSPGSYEQYF
V: TRBV14
length: 14
J: TRBJ2-7

CDR3: CASSLVSISAAGELFF
V: TRBV28
length: 16
J: TRBJ2-2

CDR3: CASSRAWTGSTNEKLFF
V: TRBV5-6
length: 17
J: TRBJ1-4